Reported below is one T cell receptor (beta chain). Its antigen is undetermined. This entry belongs to a study of T cell repertoires in cytomegalovirus infection. At the level of the study: The study used recently identified HLA-C-restricted and well-studied HLA-B-restricted CMV epitopes. Public TCR beta signatures provided an indication of both CMV infection and a matching HLA type. Study-level findings and limits: The study found HLA-C-restricted CMV-specific TCR beta clonotypes dominating the ex vivo response.

Germline lookup yields CDR1 LNHDA and CDR2 SQIVND (reference sequence). This CDR3 has 15 amino acids. Trimming shortened V by 6 bases and J by 6 bases, and 17 bases separated the two germline ends. TCRdb re-derived calls from the reads in MiXCR, one entry per CDR3 protein. The sample carries roughly 700,000 distinct CDR3 sequences, around 31% recorded once. The chain recombines TRBV19 with TRBJ2-2; D is ambiguous. This clonotype was sampled from a human donor in good health (CMV status not recorded). Some clones in this sample may be carry-over from other donors' samples. The specimen was cultured PBMCs, collected from culture after CMV antigen stimulation. The CDR3 DNA reads as TGTGCCAGTAGCTTCCATCGAGCTTCCTCCGGGGAGCTGTTTTTT. This codes for CASSFHRASSGELFF.